This T cell receptor beta chain comes out of a study of tumor T cells in aggressive B-cell lymphoma (dated by TCRdb to between 2016 and 2019). V sheds 3 bases and J sheds 3 bases, leaving 13 bases between their ends. The germline V gene gives CDR1 as SGHAT and CDR2 as FQNNGV. The CDR3 runs 15 amino acids, cysteine and phenylalanine included. Solely the CDR3 DNA is kept, with 45 bases framed from the first base. Worth noting for this clone: The specificity of this receptor is unknown. No clone much larger than this one lies a single base away; base qualities are absent.

The library was made by the immunoSEQ multiplex PCR assay. Not all clones reach the TCRdb copy of this immuneACCESS table, which keeps in-frame sequences only. Checked studies attribute under half of the gap to unresolved V genes and leave the rest unexplained. Within this sample are 2,000 or so clones, with 85% to 95% of them counted one time only. 7% of the sample is taken by the ten largest. The TCR originated in an adult with diffuse large B cell lymphoma. The sequencing sample was made of tumor tissue. The chain joins TRBV11-2 to TRBJ2-3, with the D gene not clear enough to name. The CDR3 protein: CASSLVASLTDTQYF. In nucleotide form, the sequence is TGTGCCAGCAGCTTGGTGGCTAGTTTAACAGATACGCAGTATTTT.